The clone carrying this T cell receptor beta chain has ten or more counts. The CDR3 regions of TCR beta were amplified from RNA transcripts. With the HTBI primer set, the TCR CDR3 went through a first round of RT-PCR. TCRdb recomputed calls from the multiplex PCR reads with MiXCR, one row per CDR3 protein. The repertoire holds about 700,000 distinct CDR3 sequences, with approximately 14% as singletons. The sample is drawn from a study of T cells in Graves' hyperthyroidism and ophthalmopathy. The length of the CDR3 is 14 residues. CDR1 is MNHEY and CDR2 is SMNVEV in the germline V gene (reference sequence). Trimming removed 3 bases at V and 0 bases at J, with 7 bases between.

What was sequenced was blood. The sequence was obtained from a woman aged 18-30 years with Graves' hyperthyroidism. The chain employs TRBV27 and TRBJ2-3; D remains ambiguous. The CDR3 loop is CASSFQSSTDTQYF. In nucleotides, the CDR3 is TGTGCCAGCAGTTTCCAGTCTAGCACAGATACGCAGTATTTT.